These 14 T cell receptor beta chains were all obtained from the same sample, sequenced in a study of blood T cells in healthy people across ages. A second PCR of roughly 7 to 11 cycles used a sample-barcoded 5' primer and a J-beta primer mix. TCRdb processed the 5' RACE reads anew with MiXCR; each CDR3 protein has one entry. The sample holds approximately 960,000 distinct CDR3 sequences, about 29% seen once. The sample was also linked to a second study, of T cells of mothers and their children.

Sequencing input: blood. The receptors stem from a woman aged 40-49 years in good health.

The rearrangement links TRBV7-2 to TRBJ2-3; 13 bases are shared with TRBD2. V lost 0 bases to trimming and J lost 4 bases; unmatched junction nucleotides: 4. Looked up from germline, CDR1 is SGHTA and CDR2 is FQGNSA. The CDR3 extends over 17 amino acids. The CDR3 DNA sequence: TGTGCCAGCAGCTTAGCGCGGACTAGCGGGGGTGCAGATACGCAGTATTTT. It encodes CASSLARTSGGADTQYF.

Only a few counts were recorded for this clonotype. The rearrangement joins TRBV4-1 to TRBJ2-1; tentative D call: TRBD2 (5 bases). Germline lookup yields CDR1 MGHRA and CDR2 YSYEKL. This CDR3 has 14 residues. The ends were cut back, 0 bases at V and 6 bases at J, with 9 bases in the middle. CDR3 region: CASSQDSGINEQFF. The DNA for the CDR3 is TGCGCCAGCAGCCAAGACTCGGGGATCAATGAGCAGTTCTTC.

As concerns this clonotype: Compared with germline, one end of the junction differs, possibly owing to a read error. The CDR3 coding sequence is TGTGTCAGCAGTACCTCCCCAGCGGGGACTGATGAGCAGTTCTTC. It codes for CVSSTSPAGTDEQFF. The rearrangement joins TRBV12-3 or TRBV12-4 to TRBJ2-1, with TRBD2 identical over 7 bases. This CDR3 has 15 residues.

Details on this clonotype: Relative to the germline gene, one junction end is altered; a read error may explain this. The J gene is TRBJ2-1, the V gene TRBV6-2 or TRBV6-3; 8 nucleotides line up with TRBD1. This CDR3 has 16 amino acids. Germline lookup yields CDR1 MNHEY and CDR2 SVGEGT. CDR3 amino acids: CAGSRTPGGADNEQFF. CDR3 nucleotide sequence: TGTGCCGGCAGTAGGACCCCAGGGGGCGCGGACAATGAGCAGTTCTTC.

The chain joins TRBV25-1 to TRBJ1-4; TRBD1 matches 7 bases. This CDR3 is 13 amino acids long. Germline V gives CDR1 MGHDK, CDR2 SYGVNS. Losses at the gene ends were 3 bases for V and 8 bases for J; bases not matched to a gene: 3. CDR3 in amino acids: CASSDSGQEKLFF. CDR3 sequence (DNA): TGTGCCAGCAGTGACTCGGGACAGGAAAAACTGTTTTTT.

This clonotype was detected only a few times. The chain has TRBV20-1 and TRBJ2-2, with D unclear. Trimming removed 2 bases at V and 0 bases at J, with 4 bases between. Germline V gene sequence: CDR1 DFQATT, CDR2 SNEGSKA (reference sequence). This CDR3 has 13 amino acids. The CDR3 DNA sequence: TGCAGTGCTAGACAGTCGAACACCGGGGAGCTGTTTTTT. Protein: CSARQSNTGELFF.

This clonotype was detected many times. The chain combines TRBV10-3 with TRBJ2-1; 10 nucleotides agree with TRBD2. The length of the CDR3 is 15 residues. Trimming took 1 base from V and 10 from J; bases not matched to a gene: 7. The germline V gene has CDR1 ENHRY and CDR2 SYGVKD. This CDR3 is CAISELGLAGVEQFF. CDR3 sequence (DNA): TGTGCCATCAGTGAGTTGGGGCTAGCGGGGGTCGAGCAGTTCTTC.

The rearrangement uses TRBV6-2 or TRBV6-3 and TRBJ2-2, with D perhaps matching TRBD1 (5 bases). This CDR3 spans 16 amino acids. The V end lost 4 bases, the J end lost 4 bases, and 16 bases lay between the germline ends. Per germline, CDR1 MNHEY and CDR2 SVGEGT. The CDR3 DNA sequence: TGTGCCAGCAGTTCTTTGATTGGGGCAGGCACCGGGGAGCTGTTTTTT. Encoded protein: CASSSLIGAGTGELFF.

This rearrangement joins TRBV7-9 to TRBJ1-2; 9 bases map to TRBD1. The CDR3 runs to 15 residues. Germline CDR1 reads SEHNR; CDR2 reads FQNEAQ (reference sequence). Trimming cost V 5 bases and J 8 bases; bases outside gene matches: 12. The CDR3: CASSRGTGKLGGYTF. CDR3 DNA sequence: TGTGCCAGCAGCCGCGGGACAGGGAAATTGGGGGGCTACACCTTC.

The chain is built from TRBV20-1 and TRBJ1-2, with 8 bases lining up with TRBD1. This CDR3 has 13 amino acids. Germline trimming cut 6 bases from V and 6 bases from J; bases unmatched to any gene: 9. Germline V lookup: CDR1 DFQATT, CDR2 SNEGSKA (reference sequence). The CDR3 sequence is CSAGDRTINGYTF. The CDR3 coding sequence is TGCAGTGCGGGGGACAGGACTATAAATGGCTACACCTTC.

With respect to this clonotype: This could be a read error, since a much larger clone is one nucleotide away. The chain combines TRBV7-9 with TRBJ2-7, with 8 nucleotides matching TRBD2. CDR1 is SEHNR and CDR2 is FQNEAQ in the germline V gene (reference sequence). V was clipped by 5 bases and J by 7 bases; unmatched bases: 13. The CDR3 extends over 15 amino acids. The CDR3 nucleotides are TGTGCCAGCAGCCCCCGACTAGCGCGGAACAATGAGCAGTACTTC. It specifies CASSPRLARNNEQYF.

The rearrangement joins TRBV2 to TRBJ1-2; D perhaps matches TRBD1 (6 bases). CDR1 SNHLY and CDR2 FYNNEI come from the germline V gene. V lost 1 base and J lost 0, with 6 bases in between. The CDR3 extends over 14 amino acids. This CDR3 is CASSEGTANYGYTF. For the CDR3, the DNA is TGTGCCAGCAGTGAAGGGACAGCTAACTATGGCTACACCTTC.

This clonotype was observed a handful of times. The V and J genes are TRBV6-2 or TRBV6-3 and TRBJ2-4, with TRBD1 as a possible D gene (6 bases). V was clipped by 0 bases and J by 0 bases, with 15 bases between them. The germline V gene has CDR1 MNHEY and CDR2 SVGEGT. This CDR3 has 18 residues. In DNA, the CDR3 is TGTGCCAGCAGTTACTCCACAGGGAATTCCGTAGCCAAAAACATTCAGTACTTC. As protein: CASSYSTGNSVAKNIQYF.

The sample holds a few counts of this clonotype. V usage is TRBV4-3 and J usage is TRBJ1-4; 7 nucleotides agree with TRBD1. In germline, CDR1 is LGHNA, CDR2 YSLEER. With 0 bases clipped from V and 5 bases from J, the junction kept 3 bases outside the gene matches. The CDR3 has 15 amino acids. CDR3 region: CASSQERGRNEKLFF. For the CDR3, the DNA is TGCGCCAGCAGCCAAGAAAGGGGGCGGAATGAAAAACTGTTTTTT.